This T cell receptor beta chain was documented in a study of blood T cells in healthy people across ages (dated by TCRdb to the mid-2010s). Study-wide context: Template switching captured roughly one uniquely barcoded TCR beta cDNA molecule per two T cells in model experiments. Age-related changes in TCR beta repertoire diversity were measured in the study by deep sequencing normalized with unique cDNA molecular identifiers. The donors were split into four age groups: young (average approximately 16 years), middle-aged (roughly 39), aged (approximately 59) and long-lived (under 90). Donors of different ages were randomly distributed across sequencing lanes to avoid experimental bias. For two donors (one aged 18 to 29 and one aged 80 or older), the study analyzed two additional independent replicas of 1 million unique cDNA reads from the same blood draw.

What the work shows at the level of the full study, not this receptor alone: Observed TCR beta diversity correlated strongly with the percentage of naive T cells measured by flow cytometry. Observed TCR beta diversity per million T cells fell roughly linearly with age, and a significant reduction was already apparent by age roughly 40. Because donor CMV infection status was unknown, age-related changes in expanded clonotypes were potentially confounded. Estimates of total diversity based on one million sequenced T cells were considered lower bounds and underestimates. The long-lived group showed more naive CD4+ T cells, fewer expanded clones and increased TCR diversity than the aged group, suggesting age selection. Since profiling was done on bulk unsorted PBMCs, naive and antigen-experienced compartments could not be conclusively compared.

This clonotype was observed a handful of times. No antigen is known for it. Base quality data are lacking; no much larger clone is found one base away. Library method: 5' RACE. The instrument given in TCRdb is Illumina HiSeq 2500. A second 7 to 11 cycle PCR used a sample-barcoded 5' primer and a J-beta primer mix. A unique molecular identifier was introduced onto each TCR beta cDNA molecule by a template-switch 5' adaptor carrying 12 random nucleotides. Each sample yielded at least 2.5 million CDR3-containing paired-end reads. First-strand cDNA synthesis was performed from all RNA using the Mint cDNA synthesis kit, with priming by a TRBC-specific oligonucleotide. All cDNA was treated with uracil-DNA glycosylase and then went through a first 18-cycle PCR with the universal primers M1SS and BC2_uni_R. From the authors' description of their analysis: Normalization of each sample was performed by random selection of 1 million high-quality reads, each carrying a distinct molecular identifier. Reads sharing molecular identifiers were discarded rather than binned into consensus sequences. MiTCR, set to a Q25 quality threshold and the strictest error-elimination algorithm, was used for CDR3 identification, clonotype clustering and error correction. A nonparametric unseen species model with Euler transformation was used to estimate lower-bound total TCR beta diversity. The raw public data were reprocessed by TCRdb itself: fastp quality trimming at Q25, MiXCR clonotype calling, in-frame beta chains only. Rows are unified per CDR3 protein, each entry keeping the most common DNA and genes. These V and J calls originate from TCRdb's pipeline instead of the authors' own analysis. The sample table contains around 1.5 million distinct CDR3 sequences; only one count was recorded for about 40% of them. Less than 8% of the sample is in the top ten clones.

Systemically healthy Caucasian individuals from Russia, 35 to 50 in total and aged about 6 to 100 years, were included as donors. Each donor gave about 9.7 milliliters of peripheral blood, drawn into EDTA-treated Vacutainer tubes. Ficoll-Paque density-gradient centrifugation was used to isolate PBMCs, with at least 6.5 million per sample. Trizol reagent was used to extract total RNA from PBMCs, with at least 6 micrograms per sample. For every donor, an aliquot of PBMCs went through flow cytometry to measure the percentages of naive CD45RAhigh/CD27high T cells. The CDR3 runs 15 residues from the cysteine to the phenylalanine. Only the CDR3 region is kept as DNA, spanning 45 bases read in frame from base 1. The germline V and J ends show losses of 0 bases and 7 bases respectively, and no gene match explains 2 bases of the junction. CDR1 and CDR2 (SGDLS, YYNGEE) derive from the germline V gene.

The chain links TRBV9 with TRBJ2-1; 12 of the junction bases match TRBD2. Material: blood. The receptor was isolated from a woman younger than 30 in good health. The CDR3 protein: CASSVALAGGNEQFF. The nucleotides are TGTGCCAGCAGCGTAGCTCTAGCGGGGGGGAATGAGCAGTTCTTC.